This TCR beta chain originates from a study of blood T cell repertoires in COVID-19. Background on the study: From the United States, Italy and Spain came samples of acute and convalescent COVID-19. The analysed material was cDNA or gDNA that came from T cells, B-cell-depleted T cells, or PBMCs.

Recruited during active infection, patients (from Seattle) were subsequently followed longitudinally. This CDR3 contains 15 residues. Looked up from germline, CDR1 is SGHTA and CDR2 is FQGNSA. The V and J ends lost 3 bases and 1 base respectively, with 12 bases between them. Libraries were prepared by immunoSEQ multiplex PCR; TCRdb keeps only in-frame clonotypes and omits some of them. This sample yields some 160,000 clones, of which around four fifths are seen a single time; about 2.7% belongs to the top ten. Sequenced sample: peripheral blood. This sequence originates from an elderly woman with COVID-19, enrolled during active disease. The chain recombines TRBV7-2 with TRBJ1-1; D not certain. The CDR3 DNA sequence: TGTGCCAGCAGCTTTATGGCAGACTCGAACACTGAAGCTTTCTTT. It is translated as CASSFMADSNTEAFF. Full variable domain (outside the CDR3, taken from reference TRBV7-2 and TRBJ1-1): GAGVSQSPSNKVTEKGKDVELRCDPISGHTALYWYRQSLGQGLEFLIYFQGNSAPDKSGLPSDRFSAERTGGSVSTLTIQRTQQEDSAVYLCASSFMADSNTEAFFGQGTRLTVV.